The clone carrying this TCR beta chain was observed a few times. The data belong to a study of blood T cells in healthy people across ages. For the study at large: With template switching, about one barcoded beta molecule was captured per two T cells.

The junction had 28 bases not matched to a gene; V was cut back by 5 bases and J by 14 bases. CDR3 size: 19 residues. Germline-derived CDR1 and CDR2 are SGHTA and FQGNSA. PCR was performed a second time for about 7 to 12 cycles using a sample-barcoded 5' primer and a J-beta primer mix. Sequencing recovered at least 3 million CDR3-containing paired-end reads from each sample. TCRdb recomputed calls from the 5' RACE reads with MiXCR, one row per CDR3 protein. The data contain hundreds of thousands of distinct CDR3 sequences, roughly 50% of them singletons. This chain joins TRBV7-2 and TRBJ2-3; 10 bases line up with TRBD1. Sequenced: blood. This TCR came from a man at least 80 years old in good health. The CDR3, as DNA: TGTGCCAGCAGCCTCCTTATACAAAGGGACAGGGGAGGATACAGATACGCGTATTTT. Translating gives CASSLLIQRDRGGYRYAYF.